This T cell receptor beta chain emerged from a study of T cell responses to AZD1222 COVID-19 vaccine. Regarding the study as a whole: No repertoire was sampled before or during the peak T cell response, only after it. Only 5 to 7 AZD1222 recipients tested seropositive at baseline. Possibly, clonal diversity was underestimated; donors were largely white British and included more females.

Concerning this clone: What it binds is not known.

The analysis combined second doses at about 4 or about 12 weeks. Trimming cost V 0 bases and J 2 bases; bases outside gene matches: 4. This CDR3 region has 18 residues. Germline CDR1 and CDR2: SGHRS and YFSETQ. Sequenced by immunoSEQ multiplex PCR; TCRdb stores in-frame clones only, minus some. The sample consists of approximately 130,000 clones, over 75% of them appearing once. This receptor was obtained from an adult who received the AZD1222 COVID-19 vaccine. The chain employs TRBV5-1 and TRBJ2-1; 14 bases are shared with TRBD2. Sequenced here: peripheral blood, sampled 28 days after the second AZD1222 dose. The CDR3: CASSLGLAGGMTYNEQFF. CDR3 sequence (DNA): TGCGCCAGCAGCTTGGGACTAGCGGGGGGGATGACCTACAATGAGCAGTTCTTC.